Listed here are 15 T cell receptor beta chains from one sample, sequenced in a study of blood T cells in healthy people across ages. PCR was performed a second time for about 6 to 12 cycles using a sample-barcoded 5' primer and a J-beta primer mix. MiXCR, applied by TCRdb to the 5' RACE reads, yields one record per CDR3 protein. Among around 900,000 distinct CDR3 sequences listed, about 53% were seen once. Sequences were obtained from blood. Every receptor here comes from a woman in her fifties or sixties in good health.

The V call is TRBV7-2, the J call TRBJ1-2; 7 bases agree with TRBD1. Unmatched junction bases numbered 10, after V lost 5 bases and J lost 7 bases. The CDR3 has 14 residues. CDR1 is SGHTA and CDR2 is FQGNSA in the germline V gene. The CDR3 DNA reads as TGTGCCAGCAGCCCCTCGACAGGGTACGGTGGCTACACCTTC. Protein product: CASSPSTGYGGYTF.

The chain carries TRBV7-9 and TRBJ2-3; 8 bases map to TRBD1. V shed 5 bases and J 4 bases; nucleotides not matched to a gene: 5. The CDR3 is 14 residues long. The germline V gene has CDR1 SEHNR and CDR2 FQNEAQ (reference sequence). Written as DNA, the CDR3 is TGTGCCAGCAGCGAACAGGGGGGCCCAGATACGCAGTATTTT. Protein product: CASSEQGGPDTQYF.

This clonotype has more than one count but fewer than ten. The rearrangement uses TRBV25-1 and TRBJ2-1; weak D call: TRBD2 (5 bases). The CDR3 is made up of 14 amino acids. V lost 5 bases, J lost 4 bases, and 12 bases lay in between. CDR1 is MGHDK and CDR2 is SYGVNS in the germline V gene. CDR3 loop: CASSLREGYNEQFF. The CDR3 DNA follows: TGTGCCAGCAGTTTACGGGAAGGTTACAATGAGCAGTTCTTC.

In regard to this clonotype: At one boundary the junction diverges from the germline segment, which might be a read error. The chain couples TRBV28 to TRBJ2-7; TRBD2 matches at 7 bases. The CDR3 length is 15 residues. CDR1 is MDHEN and CDR2 is SYDVKM in the germline V gene. The CDR3 here is CASSPAGNPSYAQYF. CDR3 sequence (DNA): TGTGCCAGCAGTCCAGCGGGGAACCCCTCCTACGCGCAGTACTTC.

This clonotype was seen only a few times. The gene calls are TRBV20-1 and TRBJ2-7; 7 nucleotides align to TRBD2. The CDR3 totals 13 residues. V lost 2 bases to trimming and J lost 6 bases; unmatched junction nucleotides: 7. Germline values: CDR1 DFQATT, CDR2 SNEGSKA (reference sequence). The CDR3 reads CSARTGGFSEQYF. CDR3 nucleotide sequence: TGCAGTGCTAGAACGGGAGGATTCTCCGAGCAGTACTTC.

This clonotype has only a few counts. V and J are TRBV7-9 and TRBJ1-5; D gene unclear. V dropped 3 bases and J dropped 5 bases, with 8 bases sitting between them. CDR1 is SEHNR, CDR2 FQNEAQ, per germline (reference sequence). This CDR3 has 13 amino acids. The chain's CDR3 is CASSLWTYQPQHF. CDR3 DNA sequence: TGTGCCAGCAGCTTGTGGACTTATCAGCCCCAGCATTTT.

CDR3 sequence: CASVPTGAAYEQYF. In DNA form, the CDR3 reads TGTGCCAGCGTTCCGACAGGGGCAGCCTACGAGCAGTACTTC. This chain uses TRBV28 with TRBJ2-7; 8 nucleotides line up with TRBD1. CDR3 length: 14 residues. V gave up 8 bases and J gave up 2 bases; unmatched junction bases: 8. CDR1 and CDR2 (germline): MDHEN, SYDVKM.

With respect to this clonotype: The junction and the germline gene differ at one end; a read error may be behind it. The chain joins TRBV7-9 to TRBJ1-5, with a possible D match to TRBD1 (6 bases). Germline-derived CDR1 and CDR2 are SEHNR and FQNEAQ (reference sequence). The CDR3 is 16 amino acids. CDR3 in amino acids: CACSPTPEWGAQPQHF. The CDR3 coding sequence is TGTGCCTGCAGCCCAACACCCGAATGGGGGGCCCAGCCCCAGCATTTT. The entire variable domain, with the rest obtained from reference TRBV7-9 and TRBJ1-5, is as follows: DTGVSQNPRHKITKRGQNVTFRCDPISEHNRLYWYRQTLGQGPEFLTYFQNEAQLEKSRLLSDRFSAERPKGSFSTLEIQRTEQGDSAMYLCACSPTPEWGAQPQHFGDGTRLSIL.

The chain couples TRBV3-1 to TRBJ2-4, with D perhaps TRBD2 (5 bases). The CDR3 consists of 12 residues. In germline, CDR1 is LGHDT, CDR2 YNNKEL (reference sequence). Between the trimmed V and J ends, which lost 1 base and 8 bases, there was a span of 6 bases. CDR3 sequence: CASSQVGDIQYF. The CDR3 nucleotides are TGTGCCAGCAGCCAAGTCGGGGACATTCAGTACTTC.

The V call is TRBV29-1, the J call TRBJ2-1, with TRBD2 matching 7 bases. V trimming: 8 bases; J trimming: 3 bases; junction bases outside the gene matches: 16. This CDR3 is built from 16 residues. Germline CDR1 is SQVTM and CDR2 is ANQGSEA. Here the CDR3 reads CSCSSLAESFYNEQFF. The DNA of the CDR3 is TGCAGCTGTTCGAGTCTAGCGGAGAGCTTCTACAATGAGCAGTTCTTC.

This clonotype was seen a handful of times. The chain links TRBV4-3 to TRBJ2-4; tentative D call: TRBD2 (6 bases). Deletions cut 4 bases from V and 9 bases from J, with 22 bases between. CDR1 is LGHNA, CDR2 YSLEER, per germline. This CDR3 is built from 16 residues. The CDR3 sequence: CASSRMLTGGGIIQYF. In DNA, the CDR3 is TGCGCCAGCAGCCGGATGCTAACAGGTGGAGGGATCATTCAGTACTTC.

The CDR3 sequence: CSAPTSGRGGIQYF. The CDR3 nucleotides are TGCAGTGCACCGACTAGCGGGAGGGGTGGCATTCAGTACTTC. The chain joins TRBV20-1 to TRBJ2-4; the match to TRBD2 covers 14 bases. Looked up from germline, CDR1 is DFQATT and CDR2 is SNEGSKA (reference sequence). The CDR3 loop spans 14 amino acids. Trimming at V came to 6 bases and at J to 9 bases, leaving 7 bases not matched to a gene.

The chain uses TRBV15 and TRBJ2-7, with D tentatively TRBD1 (5 bases). The CDR3 runs to 15 residues. Germline-derived CDR1 and CDR2 are LNHNV and YYDKDF (reference sequence). Trimming removed 1 base at V and 0 bases at J, with 10 bases between. CDR3 nucleotide sequence: TGTGCCACCAGCAGAGGCAGGGTGAGCTCCTACGAGCAGTACTTC. Its protein product is CATSRGRVSSYEQYF.

This chain connects TRBV5-1 to TRBJ2-7; a weak D match, TRBD1 (6 bases). Germline V gene lookup returns CDR1 SGHRS and CDR2 YFSETQ. Trimming took off 5 bases at V and 6 bases at J, with 15 bases between the two ends. This CDR3 is 13 amino acids long. CDR3 nucleotides: TGCGCCAGCAGTCAGGCAGGGGTTCGCGAGCAGTACTTC. Translation gives CASSQAGVREQYF. The full variable domain, with the rest looked up from reference TRBV5-1 and TRBJ2-7, is KAGVTQTPRYLIKTRGQQVTLSCSPISGHRSVSWYQQTPGQGLQFLFEYFSETQRNKGNFPGRFSGRQFSNSRSEMNVSTLELGDSALYLCASSQAGVREQYFGPGTRLTVT.

The chain couples TRBV3-1 to TRBJ1-1, with D uncertain. The CDR3 is 13 residues long. Trimming removed 4 bases from V and 7 bases from J, with 13 bases in between. Germline CDR1 reads LGHDT; CDR2 reads YNNKEL (reference sequence). For the CDR3, the DNA is TGTGCCAGCAGCCCCTACCTCGGAAGTGAAGCTTTCTTT. Protein sequence: CASSPYLGSEAFF.